These 13 T cell receptor beta chains were sequenced from one sample in a study of T cells of healthy individuals. TCRdb recomputed calls from the 5' RACE reads with MiXCR, one row per CDR3 protein. Among 60,000 to 70,000 distinct CDR3 sequences listed, about 17% were seen once. The receptor source for this set is a human donor in good health.

V is TRBV7-2 and J is TRBJ1-5, with 7 bases identical to TRBD1. Germline V CDR1 and CDR2: SGHTA, FQGNSA. V lost 5 bases, J lost 4 bases, and 8 bases stayed unmatched. This CDR3 region has 15 residues. The CDR3 nucleotides are TGTGCCAGCAGCCCTGGGACAGTAGGAAATCAGCCCCAGCATTTT. As protein: CASSPGTVGNQPQHF.

CDR3 sequence: CAWSQTRTGYVYGYTF. Here the CDR3 DNA reads TGTGCCTGGAGCCAGACCCGGACAGGGTACGTCTATGGCTACACCTTC. The genes are TRBV30 and TRBJ1-2, with 8 nucleotides matching TRBD1. Germline V gives CDR1 GTSNPN, CDR2 SVGIG (reference sequence). Germline trimming cut 3 bases from V and 4 bases from J; bases unmatched to any gene: 13. The CDR3 is made up of 16 amino acids. The full variable domain, completed using reference TRBV30 and TRBJ1-2, is SQTIHQWPATLVQPVGSPLSLECTVEGTSNPNLYWYRQAAGRGLQLLFYSVGIGQISSEVPQNLSASRPQDRQFILSSKKLLLSDSGFYLCAWSQTRTGYVYGYTFGSGTRLTVV.

The sample holds many counts of this clonotype. The V call is TRBV20-1, the J call TRBJ2-3, with D possibly matching TRBD2 (6 bases). V lost 5 bases, J lost 5 bases, and 17 bases lay in between. This CDR3 spans 14 amino acids. Germline V gene data show CDR1 as DFQATT and CDR2 as SNEGSKA (reference sequence). DNA of the CDR3: TGCAGTGCTGCGGGGCGGGCACACGAAGATACGCAGTATTTT. Protein sequence: CSAAGRAHEDTQYF.

This clonotype appeared a few times. This sequence joins TRBV29-1 and TRBJ1-2; tentatively, D is TRBD1 (5 bases). Germline V gene sequence: CDR1 SQVTM, CDR2 ANQGSEA. The CDR3 totals 13 residues. Trimming stripped 7 bases from V and 6 bases from J, with 18 bases between. CDR3 sequence: CSAFTGDRDGYTF. The CDR3 DNA reads TGCAGCGCATTCACCGGAGACAGAGATGGCTACACCTTC.

This clonotype was recorded many times. The V and J genes are TRBV5-1 and TRBJ1-5; D remains ambiguous. The germline V gene encodes CDR1 SGHRS and CDR2 YFSETQ. Trimming pared 1 base from V and 8 bases from J, leaving 10 bases between. The CDR3 runs 13 residues. CDR3 residues: CASSLRPYEPQHF. The CDR3 coding sequence is TGCGCCAGCAGCTTGAGACCCTATGAGCCCCAGCATTTT.

This clonotype was seen at least ten times. The genes are TRBV29-1 and TRBJ2-7; D ambiguous. Trimming removed 2 bases from V and 2 bases from J, with 16 bases in between. Germline CDR1 SQVTM, CDR2 ANQGSEA. There are 15 residues in the CDR3. CDR3 DNA sequence: TGCAGCGTTGAAACGCCCCGCGATATGGCCTACGAGCAGTACTTC. Translating gives CSVETPRDMAYEQYF.

There are many counts of this clonotype. CDR3 sequence: CSVTGEGRNTEAFF. CDR3 bases: TGCAGCGTAACCGGTGAGGGGAGGAACACTGAAGCTTTCTTT. The chain uses TRBV29-1 and TRBJ1-1; D might be TRBD1 (5 bases). Per germline, CDR1 SQVTM and CDR2 ANQGSEA. The CDR3 is 14 residues long. Trimming removed 6 bases from V and 1 base from J, with 15 bases in between. Full variable domain (missing parts from reference TRBV29-1 and TRBJ1-1): SAVISQKPSRDICQRGTSLTIQCQVDSQVTMMFWYRQQPGQSLTLIATANQGSEATYESGFVIDKFPISRPNLTFSTLTVSNMSPEDSSIYLCSVTGEGRNTEAFFGQGTRLTVV.

This clonotype was observed many times. The chain is built from TRBV11-1 and TRBJ1-4; D call uncertain. The CDR3 is made up of 14 amino acids. The germline V gene encodes CDR1 SGHAT and CDR2 FQDESV (reference sequence). Trimming took off 5 bases at V and 3 bases at J, with 10 bases between the two ends. The CDR3 nucleotides read TGTGCCAGCAGCCCTGGACGGTCTAATGAAAAACTGTTTTTT. Translation gives CASSPGRSNEKLFF.

This clonotype has more than one count but fewer than ten. The chain uses TRBV28 and TRBJ2-3; TRBD2 aligns across 8 bases. Looked up from germline, CDR1 is MDHEN and CDR2 is SYDVKM. The V segment lost 7 bases and the J segment 5 bases; nucleotides outside the gene matches: 11. CDR3 length equals 15 residues. The CDR3 DNA reads as TGTGCCAGCACAGTCGGGGGGGCCCTCGGAGATACGCAGTATTTT. Its translation is CASTVGGALGDTQYF.

In its sample, this clonotype was seen once. V and J are TRBV11-2 and TRBJ2-1; 11 positions agree with TRBD2. Trimming took 6 bases from V and 5 from J; bases not matched to a gene: 6. From germline, CDR1 is SGHAT and CDR2 FQNNGV. The CDR3 runs to 15 residues. CDR3 bases: TGTGCCAGCAGTCCACGACTAGCGGGGAACAATGAGCAGTTCTTC. This translates into CASSPRLAGNNEQFF.

This clonotype has at least ten counts. This CDR3 reads CASSDGGRSYNEQFF. CDR3 nucleotide sequence: TGCGCCAGCAGTGATGGGGGGCGGTCCTACAATGAGCAGTTCTTC. V usage is TRBV10-2 and J usage is TRBJ2-1; D assignment may be TRBD1 or TRBD2 (6 bases each). CDR1 is WSHSY and CDR2 is SAAADI in the germline V gene. Trimming removed 3 bases from V and 1 base from J, with 10 bases in between. CDR3 length equals 15 residues.

This clonotype came up many times. This CDR3 reads CASSLLAGAYTDTQYF. The CDR3 region has the DNA TGTGCCAGCAGTTTACTAGCGGGGGCCTACACAGATACGCAGTATTTT. The chain uses TRBV6-5 and TRBJ2-3; 11 bases fit TRBD2. V trimming: 4 bases; J trimming: 2 bases; junction bases outside the gene matches: 5. The germline CDR1 and CDR2 sequences are MNHEY and SVGAGI. The CDR3 spans 16 residues.

This clonotype was seen a handful of times. The rearrangement uses TRBV10-3 and TRBJ1-1; a possible D gene is TRBD1 (5 bases). V was pared by 3 bases and J by 5 bases, with 13 bases between. CDR3 length: 14 amino acids. Germline assignment: CDR1 ENHRY and CDR2 SYGVKD. CDR3 sequence (DNA): TGTGCCATCAGTGACCCCAGGGCGGGAACTGAAGCTTTCTTT. Its translation is CAISDPRAGTEAFF.